This T cell receptor (beta chain) was found in a study of control samples from healthy donors and cancer patients. TCRdb's copy holds only in-frame clones and misses some; the assay was immunoSEQ multiplex PCR. The top ten hold approximately 2.5% of the sample, which has 55,000 to 75,000 clones, around 87% seen once. Trimming removed 0 bases from V and 0 bases from J, with 9 bases in between. The CDR3 is made up of 17 amino acids. Germline CDR1 reads LNHNV; CDR2 reads YYDKDF (reference sequence). The V gene is TRBV15, the J gene TRBJ1-6; D call uncertain. The clonotype comes from a woman in her 50s with head and neck cancer. Material: PBMCs. The CDR3 is CATSRDRRNSYNSPLHF. CDR3 DNA sequence: TGTGCCACCAGCAGAGATAGGAGAAACTCCTATAATTCACCCCTCCACTTT.